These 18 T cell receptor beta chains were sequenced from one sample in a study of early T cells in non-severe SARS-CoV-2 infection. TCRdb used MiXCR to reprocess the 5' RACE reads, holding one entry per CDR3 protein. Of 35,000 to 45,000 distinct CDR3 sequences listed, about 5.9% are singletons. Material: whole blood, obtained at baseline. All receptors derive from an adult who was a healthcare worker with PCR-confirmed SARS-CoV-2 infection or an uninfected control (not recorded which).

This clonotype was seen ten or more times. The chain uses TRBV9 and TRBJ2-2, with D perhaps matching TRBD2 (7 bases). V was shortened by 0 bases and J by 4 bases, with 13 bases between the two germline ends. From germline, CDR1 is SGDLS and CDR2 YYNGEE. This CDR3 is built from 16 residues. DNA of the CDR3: TGTGCCAGCAGCGTAGTGGCGGGGGCCACCACCGGGGAGCTGTTTTTT. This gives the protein CASSVVAGATTGELFF.

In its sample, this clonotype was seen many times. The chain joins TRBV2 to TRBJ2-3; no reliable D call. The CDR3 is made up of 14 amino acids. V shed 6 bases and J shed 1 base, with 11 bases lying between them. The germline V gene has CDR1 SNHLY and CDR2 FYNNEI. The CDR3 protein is CASRASWGTDTQYF. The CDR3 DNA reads TGTGCCAGCAGGGCGAGTTGGGGCACAGATACGCAGTATTTT.

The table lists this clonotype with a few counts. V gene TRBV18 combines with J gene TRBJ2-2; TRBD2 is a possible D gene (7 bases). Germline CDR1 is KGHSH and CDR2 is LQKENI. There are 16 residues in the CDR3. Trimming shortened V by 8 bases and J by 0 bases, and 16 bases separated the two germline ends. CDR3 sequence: CASPGEGLANTGELFF. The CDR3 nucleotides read TGTGCCAGCCCAGGGGAGGGCCTCGCGAACACCGGGGAGCTGTTTTTT.

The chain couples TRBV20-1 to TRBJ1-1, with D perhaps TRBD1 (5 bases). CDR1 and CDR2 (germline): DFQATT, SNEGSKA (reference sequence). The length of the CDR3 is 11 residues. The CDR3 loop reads CRAGTNTEAFF. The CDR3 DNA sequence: TGCAGGGCAGGGACCAACACTGAAGCTTTCTTT.

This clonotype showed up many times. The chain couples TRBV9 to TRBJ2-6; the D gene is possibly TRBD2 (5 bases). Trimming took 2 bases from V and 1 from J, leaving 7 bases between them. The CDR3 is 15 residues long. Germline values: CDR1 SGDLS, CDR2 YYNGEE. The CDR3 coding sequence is TGTGCCAGCAGCGTCTCGGGGTCTGGGGCCAACGTCCTGACTTTC. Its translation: CASSVSGSGANVLTF.

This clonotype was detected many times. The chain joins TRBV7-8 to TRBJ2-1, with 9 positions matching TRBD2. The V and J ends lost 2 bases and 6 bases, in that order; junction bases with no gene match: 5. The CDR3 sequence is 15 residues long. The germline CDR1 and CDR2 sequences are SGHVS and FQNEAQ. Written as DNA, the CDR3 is TGTGCCAGCAGCTTAACAGCGGGGGGAATCAATGAGCAGTTCTTC. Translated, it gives CASSLTAGGINEQFF.

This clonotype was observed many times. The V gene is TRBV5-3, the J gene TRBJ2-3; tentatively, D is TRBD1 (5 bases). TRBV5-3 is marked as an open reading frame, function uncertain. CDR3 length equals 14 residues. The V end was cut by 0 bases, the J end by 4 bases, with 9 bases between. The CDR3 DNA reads TGTGCCAGAAGCTTGGGGTCCAGGGCAGATACGCAGTATTTT. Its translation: CARSLGSRADTQYF.

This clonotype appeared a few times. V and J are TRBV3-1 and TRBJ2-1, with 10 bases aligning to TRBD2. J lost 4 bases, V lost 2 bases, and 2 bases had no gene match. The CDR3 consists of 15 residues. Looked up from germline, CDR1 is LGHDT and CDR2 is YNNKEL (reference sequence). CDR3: CASSQSLAGYNEQFF. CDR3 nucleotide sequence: TGTGCCAGCAGCCAATCACTAGCGGGGTACAATGAGCAGTTCTTC.

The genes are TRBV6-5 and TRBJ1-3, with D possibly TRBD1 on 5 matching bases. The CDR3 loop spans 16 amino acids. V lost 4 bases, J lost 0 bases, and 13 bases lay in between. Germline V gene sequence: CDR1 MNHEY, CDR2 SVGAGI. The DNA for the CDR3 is TGTGCCAGCAGTTGGGGACTACATAGCTCTGGAAACACCATATATTTT. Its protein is CASSWGLHSSGNTIYF.

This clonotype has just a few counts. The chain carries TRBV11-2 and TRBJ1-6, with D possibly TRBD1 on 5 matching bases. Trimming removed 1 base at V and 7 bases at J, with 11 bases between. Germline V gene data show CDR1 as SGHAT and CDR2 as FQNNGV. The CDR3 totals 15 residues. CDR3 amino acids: CASSLVWGGNSPLHF. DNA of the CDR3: TGTGCCAGCAGCTTAGTTTGGGGCGGCAATTCACCCCTCCACTTT.

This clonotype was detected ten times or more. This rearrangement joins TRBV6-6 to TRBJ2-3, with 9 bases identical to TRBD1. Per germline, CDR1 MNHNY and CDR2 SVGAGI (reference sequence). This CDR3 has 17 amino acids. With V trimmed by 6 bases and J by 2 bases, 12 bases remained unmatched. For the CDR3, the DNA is TGTGCCAGCAGCCTAGATTCGACAGGGGGAAACACAGATACGCAGTATTTT. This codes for CASSLDSTGGNTDTQYF.

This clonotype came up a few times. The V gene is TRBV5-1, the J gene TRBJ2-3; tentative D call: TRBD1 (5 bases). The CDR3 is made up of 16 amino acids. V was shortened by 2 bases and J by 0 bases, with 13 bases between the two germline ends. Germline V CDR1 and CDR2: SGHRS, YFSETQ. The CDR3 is CASSFSPGPSTDTQYF. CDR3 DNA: TGCGCCAGCAGCTTTTCTCCAGGGCCGAGCACAGATACGCAGTATTTT. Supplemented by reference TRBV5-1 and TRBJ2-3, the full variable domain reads KAGVTQTPRYLIKTRGQQVTLSCSPISGHRSVSWYQQTPGQGLQFLFEYFSETQRNKGNFPGRFSGRQFSNSRSEMNVSTLELGDSALYLCASSFSPGPSTDTQYFGPGTRLTVL.

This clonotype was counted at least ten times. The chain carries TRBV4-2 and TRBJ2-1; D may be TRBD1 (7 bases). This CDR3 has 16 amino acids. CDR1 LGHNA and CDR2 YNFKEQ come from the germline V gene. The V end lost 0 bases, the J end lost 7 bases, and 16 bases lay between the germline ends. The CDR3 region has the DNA TGTGCCAGCAGCCAAGATCCGGGGGACAGTCCGAATGAGCAGTTCTTC. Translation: CASSQDPGDSPNEQFF.

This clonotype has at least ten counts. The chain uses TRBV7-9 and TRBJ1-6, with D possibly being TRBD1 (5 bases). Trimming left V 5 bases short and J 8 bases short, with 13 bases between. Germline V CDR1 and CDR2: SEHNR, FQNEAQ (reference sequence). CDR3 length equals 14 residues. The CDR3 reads CASSPGWGDSPLHF. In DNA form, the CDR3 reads TGTGCCAGCAGCCCAGGGTGGGGGGATTCACCCCTCCACTTT. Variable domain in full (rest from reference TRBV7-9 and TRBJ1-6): DTGVSQNPRHKITKRGQNVTFRCDPISEHNRLYWYRQTLGQGPEFLTYFQNEAQLEKSRLLSDRFSAERPKGSFSTLEIQRTEQGDSAMYLCASSPGWGDSPLHFGNGTRLTVT.

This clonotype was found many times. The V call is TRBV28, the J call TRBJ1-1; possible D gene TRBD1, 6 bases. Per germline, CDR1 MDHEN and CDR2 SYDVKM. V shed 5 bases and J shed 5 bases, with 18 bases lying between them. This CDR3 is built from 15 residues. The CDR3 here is CASSTIGGDETEAFF. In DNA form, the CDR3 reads TGTGCCAGCAGTACTATAGGGGGGGATGAAACTGAAGCTTTCTTT.

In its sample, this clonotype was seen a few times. The CDR3 loop reads CASSTDGDYEQYF. CDR3 DNA sequence: TGTGCCAGCAGTACCGACGGAGACTACGAGCAGTACTTC. This chain joins TRBV2 and TRBJ2-7, with D unresolved. V was clipped by 5 bases and J by 3 bases, with 11 bases between them. Germline assignment: CDR1 SNHLY and CDR2 FYNNEI. The CDR3 extends over 13 amino acids.

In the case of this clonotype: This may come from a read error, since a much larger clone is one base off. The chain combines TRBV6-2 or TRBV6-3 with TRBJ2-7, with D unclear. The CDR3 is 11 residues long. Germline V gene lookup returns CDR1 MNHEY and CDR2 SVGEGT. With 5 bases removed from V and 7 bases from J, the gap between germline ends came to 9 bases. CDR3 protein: CASSAPREQYF. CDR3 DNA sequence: TGTGCCAGCAGTGCTCCGAGGGAGCAGTACTTC.

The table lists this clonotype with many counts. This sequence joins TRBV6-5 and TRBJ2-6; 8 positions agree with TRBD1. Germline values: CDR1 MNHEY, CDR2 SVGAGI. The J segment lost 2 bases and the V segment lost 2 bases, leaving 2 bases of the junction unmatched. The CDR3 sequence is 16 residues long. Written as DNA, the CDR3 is TGTGCCAGCAGTTACAACAGGGGGACTGGGGCCAACGTCCTGACTTTC. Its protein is CASSYNRGTGANVLTF.